Each of the 20 T cell receptor beta chains below was sequenced from the same sample in a study of blood T cell repertoires in COVID-19. TCRdb's table, derived via immunoSEQ multiplex PCR, lists solely in-frame clones and lacks some. The data show hundreds of thousands of clones, about four fifths seen once. The source material was PBMCs or T cells enriched from blood (not recorded which). The receptor set was obtained from a middle-aged man who had been exposed to COVID-19.

The rearrangement links TRBV7-8 to TRBJ1-5; tentatively, D is TRBD1 (5 bases). V shed 3 bases and J shed 5 bases, with 8 bases lying between them. Per germline, CDR1 SGHVS and CDR2 FQNEAQ. The CDR3 has 13 residues. The chain's CDR3 is CASSFPGDQPQHF. The DNA of the CDR3 is TGTGCCAGCAGCTTCCCGGGGGATCAGCCCCAGCATTTT.

The chain has TRBV3-1 (or the pseudogene TRBV3-2) and TRBJ2-1; D unresolved. V lost 0 bases and J lost 6, with 6 bases in between. The germline CDR1 and CDR2 sequences are LGHDT and YNNKEL (reference sequence). The CDR3 runs to 13 residues. The CDR3, as DNA: TGTGCCAGCAGCCAAGAACTGTCCAATGAGCAGTTCTTC. Its protein product is CASSQELSNEQFF.

This clone was counted once. CDR3 residues: CSVTTGTLGNTIYF. The DNA for the CDR3 is TGCAGCGTAACCACCGGGACACTCGGAAACACCATATATTTT. The chain combines TRBV29-1 with TRBJ1-3, with D possibly matching TRBD1 (6 bases). V was cut by 6 bases and J by 4 bases, with 16 bases left in between. CDR3 size: 14 residues. Germline V CDR1 and CDR2: SQVTM, ANQGSEA.

The rearrangement joins TRBV24-1 to TRBJ1-5; D possibly corresponds to TRBD1 (5 bases). Germline loops: CDR1 KGHDR, CDR2 SFDVKD. The CDR3 is 13 amino acids. The germline V and J ends were trimmed by 9 bases and 6 bases, with 14 bases remaining between them. DNA for the CDR3: TGTGCCACCTCCCAGGGCGGGGTTCAGCCCCAGCATTTT. Translating gives CATSQGGVQPQHF.

This CDR3 reads CASSPGGFSYEQYF. The DNA of the CDR3 is TGTGCCAGCAGCCCGGGGGGCTTTTCCTACGAGCAGTACTTC. The gene calls are TRBV14 and TRBJ2-7, with TRBD2 as a possible D gene (7 bases). The CDR3 is made up of 14 amino acids. The V end was cut by 4 bases, the J end by 1 base, with 11 bases between. CDR1 is SGHDN and CDR2 is FVKESK in the germline V gene.

For this clone: Other DNA variants within this sample encode the same CDR3. V and J are TRBV27 and TRBJ2-7; 10 nucleotides agree with TRBD2. Germline CDR1 reads MNHEY; CDR2 reads SMNVEV (reference sequence). There are 14 residues in the CDR3. The V gene end was trimmed by 5 bases and the J gene end by 2 bases; junction bases not matched to a gene: 3. The CDR3 loop reads CASSSLAGAYEQYF. CDR3 DNA sequence: TGTGCCAGCAGTAGTCTAGCGGGGGCCTACGAGCAGTACTTC.

The chain links TRBV5-1 to TRBJ2-3, with D possibly being TRBD2 (6 bases). With 0 bases removed from V and 4 bases from J, the gap between germline ends came to 9 bases. The CDR3 has 14 amino acids. Germline assignment: CDR1 SGHRS and CDR2 YFSETQ. CDR3 DNA sequence: TGCGCCAGCAGCTTGGCGGGACTTTCAGATACGCAGTATTTT. Protein: CASSLAGLSDTQYF.

The chain links TRBV28 to TRBJ1-2; 9 positions agree with TRBD1. This CDR3 has 14 residues. CDR1 is MDHEN and CDR2 is SYDVKM in the germline V gene. V was pared by 8 bases and J by 7 bases, with 11 bases of the junction left unmatched. The DNA of the CDR3 is TGTGCCAGCCTCAAGCCAGGGACAGGGTTTGGCTACACCTTC. This encodes CASLKPGTGFGYTF.

In this sample, this clone turned up once. This sequence joins TRBV19 and TRBJ1-4; possible D gene TRBD1, 6 bases. This CDR3 spans 15 amino acids. Germline assignment: CDR1 LNHDA and CDR2 SQIVND (reference sequence). Trimming stripped 5 bases from V and 3 bases from J, with 13 bases between. CDR3 in DNA: TGTGCCAGTAGTTTTGCAGGGGCAGCTAATGAAAAACTGTTTTTT. It codes for CASSFAGAANEKLFF.

The V call is TRBV11-3, the J call TRBJ1-2; a weak D match, TRBD1 (6 bases). CDR1 is SGHNT, CDR2 YENEEA, per germline. V was shortened by 6 bases and J by 8 bases, with 16 bases between the two germline ends. The CDR3 has 13 residues. The CDR3 sequence is CASSDLQGYGYTF. CDR3 sequence (DNA): TGTGCCAGCAGTGATCTACAGGGTTACGGCTACACCTTC.

The chain couples TRBV3-1 (or the pseudogene TRBV3-2) to TRBJ2-3, with 10 positions matching TRBD2. The CDR3 loop spans 16 amino acids. Unmatched junction bases numbered 7, after V lost 4 bases and J lost 3 bases. Germline values: CDR1 LGHDT, CDR2 YNNKEL (reference sequence). The CDR3 bases are TGTGCCAGCAGCCCCCTAGCGGGAGTAAGGACAGATACGCAGTATTTT. It translates to CASSPLAGVRTDTQYF.

This chain connects TRBV9 to TRBJ2-3, with D perhaps TRBD1 (6 bases). The V end was cut by 2 bases, the J end by 6 bases, with 10 bases between. The CDR3 consists of 13 residues. Germline CDR1 is SGDLS and CDR2 is YYNGEE. The CDR3 loop reads CASSVQGSDTQYF. The CDR3 bases are TGTGCCAGCAGCGTCCAGGGGTCGGATACGCAGTATTTT.

V and J are TRBV5-1 and TRBJ2-1, with 10 bases lining up with TRBD2. This CDR3 is built from 15 residues. CDR1 and CDR2 (germline): SGHRS, YFSETQ. V gave up 4 bases and J gave up 8 bases; unmatched junction bases: 9. The CDR3 sequence is CASSGLGLASDEQFF. CDR3 coding DNA: TGCGCCAGCAGCGGGTTGGGACTAGCGTCCGATGAGCAGTTCTTC.

The J gene is TRBJ1-6, the V gene TRBV27, with 9 bases that match TRBD1. The CDR3 sequence is 15 residues long. V lost 2 bases, J lost 6 bases, and 2 bases stayed unmatched. The germline gives CDR1 MNHEY, CDR2 SMNVEV (reference sequence). CDR3 region: CASSLGQGSNSPLHF. CDR3 nucleotide sequence: TGTGCCAGCAGTTTAGGACAGGGGAGTAATTCACCCCTCCACTTT.

The chain's CDR3 is CASGALSRNTEAFF. The CDR3 nucleotides are TGCGCCAGCGGAGCTTTATCCCGGAACACTGAAGCTTTCTTT. V gene TRBV5-1 combines with J gene TRBJ1-1; D call uncertain. The germline V and J ends were trimmed by 7 bases and 1 base, with 14 bases remaining between them. In germline, CDR1 is SGHRS, CDR2 YFSETQ. The CDR3 length is 14 residues.

The rearrangement links TRBV6-6 to TRBJ2-1; 12 nucleotides line up with TRBD2. This CDR3 region has 17 residues. V was pared by 5 bases and J by 1 base, with 6 bases of the junction left unmatched. Germline CDR1 is MNHNY and CDR2 is SVGAGI (reference sequence). The CDR3 DNA reads as TGTGCCAGCAGTCGGACTAGCGGGGCCTATTCCTACAATGAGCAGTTCTTC. Protein: CASSRTSGAYSYNEQFF.

V and J are TRBV6-5 and TRBJ2-3; 10 bases map to TRBD2. V dropped 4 bases and J dropped 0; count of bases not matched to a gene: 1. The CDR3 covers 15 residues. Germline-derived CDR1 and CDR2 are MNHEY and SVGAGI. The CDR3 nucleotides are TGTGCCAGCAGTTTAGCGGGAGGTAGCACAGATACGCAGTATTTT. It is translated as CASSLAGGSTDTQYF.

This clone was detected only a few times. This chain connects TRBV20-1 to TRBJ2-3; 16 nucleotides align to TRBD2. CDR1 is DFQATT and CDR2 is SNEGSKA in the germline V gene (reference sequence). J gave up 2 bases and V 3 bases, and 17 bases lay outside the gene matches. This CDR3 has 21 amino acids. The CDR3 region is CSASGLLGLAGGPLATDTQYF. In DNA form, the CDR3 reads TGCAGTGCTAGTGGGCTCTTGGGACTAGCGGGAGGGCCCTTGGCCACAGATACGCAGTATTTT.

This clone has a handful of counts. The chain carries TRBV27 and TRBJ2-7; D perhaps matches TRBD1 (6 bases). Trimming stripped 2 bases from V and 10 bases from J, with 15 bases between. The CDR3 is 13 amino acids. CDR1 and CDR2 from the germline V gene are MNHEY and SMNVEV (reference sequence). The CDR3 DNA reads TGTGCCAGCAGTTTAGGGGGCGGTGGGAAACAGTACTTC. Translating gives CASSLGGGGKQYF.

This clone was found a few times. V is TRBV5-4 and J is TRBJ1-2; the match to TRBD1 covers 11 bases. The ends lost 4 bases at V and 4 bases at J; junction bases unmatched: 12. The CDR3 has 17 amino acids. The germline V gene encodes CDR1 SGHNT and CDR2 YYREEE (reference sequence). CDR3 bases: TGTGCCAGCAGCGTGGGACAGGGGGGGCTCTTGTCCTATGGCTACACCTTC. The encoded protein is CASSVGQGGLLSYGYTF. Supplemented by reference TRBV5-4 and TRBJ1-2, the full variable domain reads ETGVTQSPTHLIKTRGQQVTLRCSSQSGHNTVSWYQQALGQGPQFIFQYYREEENGRGNFPPRFSGLQFPNYSSELNVNALELDDSALYLCASSVGQGGLLSYGYTFGSGTRLTVV.